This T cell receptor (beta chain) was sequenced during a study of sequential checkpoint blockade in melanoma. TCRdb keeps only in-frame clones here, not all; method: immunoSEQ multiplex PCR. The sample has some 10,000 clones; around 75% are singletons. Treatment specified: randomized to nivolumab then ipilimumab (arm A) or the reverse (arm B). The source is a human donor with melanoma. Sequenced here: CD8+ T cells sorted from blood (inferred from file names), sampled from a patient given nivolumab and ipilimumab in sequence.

The CDR3 region has the DNA TGTGCCAGCAGTTTAAACAGACGAACTGGGGAGCTGTTTTTT. Its translation: CASSLNRRTGELFF. The rearrangement links TRBV27 to TRBJ2-2; D unresolved. The V gene lost 2 bases and the J gene lost 8 bases, with 12 bases spanning the gap. Looked up from germline, CDR1 is MNHEY and CDR2 is SMNVEV (reference sequence). The CDR3 is 14 residues long.